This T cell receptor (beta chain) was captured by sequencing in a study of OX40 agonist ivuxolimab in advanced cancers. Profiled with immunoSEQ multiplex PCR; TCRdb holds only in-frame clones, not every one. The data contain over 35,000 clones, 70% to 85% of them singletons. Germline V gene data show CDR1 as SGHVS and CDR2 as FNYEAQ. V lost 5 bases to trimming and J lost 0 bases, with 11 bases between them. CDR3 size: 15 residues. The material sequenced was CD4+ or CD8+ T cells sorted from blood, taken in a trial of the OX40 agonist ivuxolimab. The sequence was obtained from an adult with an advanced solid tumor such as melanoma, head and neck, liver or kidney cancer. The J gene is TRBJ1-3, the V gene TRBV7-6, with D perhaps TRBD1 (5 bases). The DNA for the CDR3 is TGTGCCAGCAGCCCCGGGACCAGCTCTGGAAACACCATATATTTT. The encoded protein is CASSPGTSSGNTIYF.